Listed below are T cell receptor beta chains from one sample, sequenced in a study of OX40 agonist ivuxolimab in advanced cancers. TCRdb's copy holds only in-frame clones and misses some; the assay was immunoSEQ multiplex PCR. The sample holds 70,000 or so clones, around 90% seen once. The sequencing here drew on CD4+ or CD8+ T cells sorted from blood, taken in a trial of the OX40 agonist ivuxolimab. The receptors here all came from an adult with an advanced solid tumor such as melanoma, head and neck, liver or kidney cancer. CDR3s include the opening cysteine and the closing phenylalanine or tryptophan. A D gene is named only where the DNA matches it firmly. Expanded clones are given a class, and other clones once, few, many or no size at all.

CASSFGGQPQHF | TGTGCCAGCAGCTTTGGGGGCCAGCCCCAGCATTTT | . | TRBV5-6 | . | TRBJ1-5
CASSLSGLAGPYEQYF | TGTGCCAGCAGCTTATCGGGGCTAGCAGGGCCCTACGAGCAGTACTTC | . | TRBV7-2 | . | TRBJ2-7
CASSLLVRDEQYF | TGTGCCAGCAGTTTACTAGTAAGAGACGAGCAGTACTTC | . | TRBV28 | . | TRBJ2-7
CASSWGTSGRAGTDTQYF | TGTGCCAGCAGCTGGGGGACTAGCGGGAGGGCCGGAACAGATACGCAGTATTTT | TRBD2 | TRBV7-2 | . | TRBJ2-3
CSVDAGYEQYF | TGCAGCGTTGATGCAGGCTACGAGCAGTACTTC | . | TRBV29-1 | . | TRBJ2-7
CASSRNRRGGTEAFF | TGTGCCAGCAGCCGGAACCGCAGGGGTGGCACTGAAGCTTTCTTT | . | TRBV5-6 | . | TRBJ1-1
CASSGSGNTIYF | TGTGCCAGCTCAGGGTCTGGAAACACCATATATTTT | . | TRBV28 | . | TRBJ1-3
CASADRSRELFF | TGTGCCAGCGCTGACAGATCCAGGGAGCTGTTTTTT | . | TRBV27 | once | TRBJ2-2
CASRGRDNEQYF | TGTGCCAGCAGGGGGAGGGATAACGAGCAGTACTTC | TRBD2 | TRBV27 | . | TRBJ2-7
CASSDSTAPYEQYF | TGCGCCAGCAGTGATTCTACCGCTCCCTACGAGCAGTACTTC | . | TRBV10-1 | . | TRBJ2-7
CAIRGTGVGSTEAFF | TGTGCCATCAGAGGCACAGGAGTGGGTAGCACTGAAGCTTTCTTT | . | TRBV10-3 | . | TRBJ1-1
CASSLVTDSSYEQYF | TGTGCCAGCAGCTTAGTAACGGACAGCTCCTACGAGCAGTACTTC | . | TRBV11-2 | . | TRBJ2-7
CASSVEGRSSEAFF | TGTGCCAGCAGCGTAGAGGGCAGAAGCTCCGAAGCTTTCTTT | . | TRBV9 | once | TRBJ1-1
CASSEGLDGYTF | TGTGCCAGCAGTGAGGGCCTTGATGGCTACACCTTC | . | TRBV2 | . | TRBJ1-2
CASSQDGTGNTEAFF | TGCGCCAGCAGCCAAGATGGGACAGGGAACACTGAAGCTTTCTTT | TRBD1 | TRBV4-3 | . | TRBJ1-1
CSARGKYGYTF | TGCAGTGCTAGAGGGAAATATGGCTACACCTTC | . | TRBV20-1 | . | TRBJ1-2
CASSPPGGGRSQPQHF | TGTGCCAGCAGCCCCCCAGGGGGGGGACGTTCTCAGCCCCAGCATTTT | TRBD1 | TRBV6-6 | . | TRBJ1-5
CASTDLWTEAFF | TGTGCCAGTACGGACCTGTGGACTGAAGCTTTCTTT | . | TRBV19 | few | TRBJ1-1
CASSVGGSGGTDTQYF | TGTGCCAGCAGCGTAGGAGGGTCGGGGGGCACAGATACGCAGTATTTT | . | TRBV9 | . | TRBJ2-3
CASSFNPNQPQHF | TGTGCCAGCAGTTTCAATCCAAATCAGCCCCAGCATTTT | . | TRBV27 | . | TRBJ1-5
CASSEGDPGNYGYTF | TGTGCCAGCAGTGAAGGCGACCCGGGGAACTATGGCTACACCTTC | . | TRBV6-1 | . | TRBJ1-2
CASRPQGKISYEQYF | TGTGCCAGCAGGCCCCAGGGGAAGATATCCTACGAGCAGTACTTC | . | TRBV28 | once | TRBJ2-7
CAISDDYTEAFF | TGTGCCATCAGTGATGACTACACTGAAGCTTTCTTT | . | TRBV10-3 | few | TRBJ1-1
CASRWSYADYGYTF | TGTGCCAGCAGATGGAGCTACGCGGACTATGGCTACACCTTC | . | TRBV6-5 | . | TRBJ1-2
CATSEGASGRLEQFF | TGTGCCACCTCTGAAGGGGCTAGCGGGAGACTTGAGCAGTTCTTC | TRBD2 | TRBV27 | . | TRBJ2-1
CASSLGTASIQYF | TGTGCCAGCAGCTTGGGGACTGCTTCGATTCAGTACTTC | . | TRBV5-6 | few | TRBJ2-4
CASSQGGSEQYF | TGTGCCAGCAGCCAGGGTGGTTCCGAGCAGTACTTC | . | TRBV11-3 | . | TRBJ2-7
CASSEGGEAFF | TGCGCCAGCAGTGAGGGGGGGGAAGCTTTCTTT | . | TRBV10-1 | . | TRBJ1-1
CASIPSPGVIAFF | TGTGCCAGCATTCCCTCTCCGGGGGTGATTGCTTTCTTT | . | TRBV13 | . | TRBJ1-1
CASKDRGSYEQYF | TGTGCCAGCAAAGACAGGGGCTCCTACGAGCAGTACTTC | TRBD1 | TRBV28 | . | TRBJ2-7
CASSQASGRVTDTQYF | TGCGCCAGCAGCCAGGCTAGCGGGAGGGTCACAGATACGCAGTATTTT | TRBD2 | TRBV4-1 | . | TRBJ2-3
CASSLPGQGGNEQFF | TGTGCCAGCAGCCTGCCGGGACAGGGCGGCAATGAGCAGTTCTTC | TRBD1 | TRBV7-9 | . | TRBJ2-1
CSVEDRGLSVEQYF | TGCAGCGTTGAAGACCGGGGTCTTTCGGTCGAGCAGTACTTC | . | TRBV29-1 | . | TRBJ2-7
CASSLTSYTGELFF | TGTGCCAGCAGTTTAACGAGTTACACCGGGGAGCTGTTTTTT | . | TRBV28 | . | TRBJ2-2
CASSSTRENIQYF | TGTGCCAGCAGCTCAACGAGGGAAAACATTCAGTACTTC | . | TRBV7-9 | . | TRBJ2-4
CASSSPGQGSYEQYF | TGTGCCAGCAGCTCACCAGGACAGGGTTCCTACGAGCAGTACTTC | TRBD1 | TRBV7-2 | . | TRBJ2-7
CASSLDGGAGYTF | TGTGCCAGCAGCCTAGACGGAGGGGCTGGCTACACCTTC | . | TRBV7-9 | . | TRBJ1-2
CASSLESLETQYF | TGTGCCAGCAGCTTAGAATCTCTTGAGACCCAGTACTTC | . | TRBV11-2 | . | TRBJ2-5
CASSRGSEQYF | TGCGCCAGCAGTCGGGGTTCCGAGCAGTACTTC | . | TRBV4-3 | . | TRBJ2-7
CASKIEGGSYEQYF | TGTGCCAGTAAAATCGAAGGGGGATCATACGAGCAGTACTTC | . | TRBV19 | . | TRBJ2-7
CAISKQYNTEAFF | TGTGCCATCAGTAAACAGTACAACACTGAAGCTTTCTTT | . | TRBV10-3 | . | TRBJ1-1
CAISESYGTGGSGYTF | TGTGCCATCAGTGAGTCGTACGGGACAGGGGGATCTGGCTACACCTTC | TRBD1 | TRBV10-3 | . | TRBJ1-2
CASSPADSGTLHF | TGTGCCAGCAGCCCCGCGGATAGCGGTACCCTCCACTTT | . | TRBV7-9 | . | TRBJ1-6
CASSGSGTIYNEQFF | TGTGCCAGCAGCGGCTCCGGGACTATCTACAATGAGCAGTTCTTC | TRBD2 | TRBV9 | . | TRBJ2-1
CASSEGENQPQHF | TGCGCCAGCAGTGAGGGAGAAAATCAGCCCCAGCATTTT | . | TRBV10-2 | . | TRBJ1-5
CASSSWVTYNEQFF | TGTGCCAGTAGCTCGTGGGTGACCTACAATGAGCAGTTCTTC | . | TRBV19 | few | TRBJ2-1
CASSSRGDTQYF | TGTGCCAGCAGCTCCCGCGGAGATACGCAGTATTTT | . | TRBV7-3 | . | TRBJ2-3
CASSLTTGSGETQYF | TGTGCCAGCAGTTTGACCACAGGGTCGGGGGAGACCCAGTACTTC | . | TRBV28 | . | TRBJ2-5